Below, one T cell receptor beta chain is given with its context. No antigen is known for it. This sample is drawn from a study of blood T cells in healthy people across ages. Across the whole study: Roughly one uniquely barcoded beta molecule per two T cells was captured. The study's findings and limits: TCR beta diversity was tightly associated with the proportion of naive T cells.

For the second PCR, which ran for about 6 to 11 cycles, a sample-barcoded 5' primer and a J-beta primer mix were used. Individual samples furnished no less than 3 million CDR3-containing paired-end reads apiece. MiXCR was run by TCRdb on the 5' RACE reads, yielding one entry per CDR3 protein. Here the sample spans about 1,600,000 distinct CDR3 sequences, roughly 40% being singletons. The CDR3 runs to 15 residues. In germline, CDR1 is SGHAT, CDR2 FQDESV (reference sequence). V was clipped by 1 base and J by 7 bases, with 17 bases between them. Per sample, at least 6 micrograms of total RNA were extracted.

The sequenced sample was blood. The chain combines TRBV11-1 with TRBJ2-7, with D unclear. The sequence was collected from a woman under 30 in good health. The CDR3 region has the DNA TGTGCCAGCAGCTTAGTAGTGGTCGGAGTCTATGAGCAGTACTTC. The encoded protein is CASSLVVVGVYEQYF.